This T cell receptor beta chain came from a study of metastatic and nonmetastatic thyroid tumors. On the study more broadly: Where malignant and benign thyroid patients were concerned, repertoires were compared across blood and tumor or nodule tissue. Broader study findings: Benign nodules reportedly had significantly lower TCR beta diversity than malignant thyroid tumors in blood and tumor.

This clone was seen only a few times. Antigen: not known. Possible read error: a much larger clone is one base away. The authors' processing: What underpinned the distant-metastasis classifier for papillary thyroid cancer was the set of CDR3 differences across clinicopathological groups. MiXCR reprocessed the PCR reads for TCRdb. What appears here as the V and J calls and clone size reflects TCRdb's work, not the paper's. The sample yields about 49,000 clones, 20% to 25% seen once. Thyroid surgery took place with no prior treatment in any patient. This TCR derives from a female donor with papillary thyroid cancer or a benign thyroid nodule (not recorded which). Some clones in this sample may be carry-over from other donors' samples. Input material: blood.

In DNA form, the CDR3 reads TGCAGTGCCAGGACTAGTAAGGAGACCCAGTACTTC. Its protein product is CSARTSKETQYF. This sequence joins TRBV20-1 and TRBJ2-5; the match to TRBD2 covers 7 bases. The CDR3 sequence is 12 residues long. Trimming took 6 bases from V and 5 from J; bases not matched to a gene: 6. Germline lookup yields CDR1 DFQATT and CDR2 SNEGSKA (reference sequence).